This T cell receptor (beta chain) appears in the sequencing data of a study of Graves' ophthalmopathy and Graves' hyperthyroidism. This clonotype was recorded many times. Amplification targeted the TCR beta CDR3 regions, with RNA transcripts as the source material. Second-round multiplex PCR followed a first-round RT-PCR using HTBI primers. MiXCR was run by TCRdb on the multiplex PCR reads, yielding one entry per CDR3 protein. Here the sample spans a few hundred thousand distinct CDR3 sequences, about 17% being singletons. The clonotype comes from an adult woman with stable Graves' hyperthyroidism. Source material: peripheral blood.

The CDR3, as DNA: TGCAGTGCGAAGGGACCGATACAAGAGACCCAGTACTTC. Translating it yields CSAKGPIQETQYF. The chain is built from TRBV20-1 and TRBJ2-5; D tentatively fits TRBD1 or TRBD2 (5 bases each). CDR3 length equals 13 residues. Germline assignment: CDR1 DFQATT and CDR2 SNEGSKA (reference sequence). The V gene lost 6 bases and the J gene lost 2 bases, with 13 bases spanning the gap.